Shown below are 30 T cell receptor beta chains from a single sample sequenced in a study of T cell repertoires in cytomegalovirus infection. One entry per CDR3 protein, called by TCRdb with MiXCR from the reads. This repertoire shows approximately 250,000 distinct CDR3 sequences, under 8.5% found once; its top ten account for about 6.3%. The sample taken for sequencing was PBMCs. The source is a human donor in good health (CMV status not recorded). Some clones in this sample may be carry-over from other donors' samples.

This clonotype showed up many times. The V call is TRBV7-2, the J call TRBJ2-5; D gene uncertain. CDR3 length equals 14 residues. Germline loops: CDR1 SGHTA, CDR2 FQGNSA. Trimming cost V 5 bases and J 1 base, with 11 bases left between them. The CDR3 sequence is CASSPQTSQETQYF. The CDR3 bases are TGTGCCAGCAGCCCCCAGACAAGCCAAGAGACCCAGTACTTC.

This clonotype was recorded at least ten times. The chain combines TRBV30 with TRBJ1-1; D gene ambiguous. Germline lookup yields CDR1 GTSNPN and CDR2 SVGIG (reference sequence). This CDR3 contains 12 residues. The V end lost 2 bases, the J end lost 1 base, and 5 bases lay between the germline ends. The CDR3 here is CAWSRRNTEAFF. The DNA for the CDR3 is TGTGCCTGGAGTCGCAGGAACACTGAAGCTTTCTTT.

This clonotype was counted ten times or more. This chain connects TRBV7-2 to TRBJ1-6; D call uncertain. In germline, CDR1 is SGHTA, CDR2 FQGNSA. The length of the CDR3 is 16 residues. V was cut by 1 base and J by 7 bases, with 14 bases left in between. CDR3 sequence reads: CASSLDVTLFNSPLHF. CDR3 nucleotide sequence: TGTGCCAGCAGCTTAGATGTGACTCTATTCAATTCACCCCTCCACTTT.

This clonotype was observed many times. The V gene is TRBV6-2 or TRBV6-3, the J gene TRBJ1-1; D is ambiguous. Germline V gene lookup returns CDR1 MNHEY and CDR2 SVGEGT. The V and J ends lost 2 bases and 3 bases respectively, with 10 bases between them. The CDR3 is made up of 14 amino acids. CDR3 DNA: TGTGCCAGCAGTTACGAAGGGTGGGACACTGAAGCTTTCTTT. This translates into CASSYEGWDTEAFF.

This clonotype was seen more than once but under ten times. CDR3 protein: CSALGQPYITEAFF. Written as DNA, the CDR3 is TGCAGTGCCCTGGGACAGCCTTACATCACTGAAGCTTTCTTT. J is TRBJ1-1 and V is TRBV20-1; 7 nucleotides match TRBD1. The CDR3 is 14 amino acids. Trimming at V came to 6 bases and at J to 4 bases, leaving 11 bases not matched to a gene. Germline CDR1 reads DFQATT; CDR2 reads SNEGSKA (reference sequence).

This clonotype was found many times. The CDR3 DNA is TGTGCCAGCAGCTTGCAGGGGGGGGGCACAGATACGCAGTATTTT. Translating gives CASSLQGGGTDTQYF. This rearrangement joins TRBV7-2 to TRBJ2-3; D may correspond to TRBD1 or TRBD2 (7 bases each). The CDR3 runs to 15 residues. The V end was cut by 3 bases, the J end by 1 base, with 11 bases between. CDR1 SGHTA and CDR2 FQGNSA come from the germline V gene.

Many counts were recorded for this clonotype. V usage is TRBV28 and J usage is TRBJ1-2, with D maybe TRBD1 (6 bases). This CDR3 contains 13 residues. CDR1 and CDR2 from the germline V gene are MDHEN and SYDVKM. Trimming removed 5 bases from V and 5 bases from J, with 12 bases in between. The CDR3 sequence is CASSPGGPYGYTF. CDR3 coding DNA: TGTGCCAGCAGTCCGGGGGGGCCGTATGGCTACACCTTC.

This clonotype was counted many times. CDR3 amino acids: CASSSPLRGAVWRRHF. The CDR3, as DNA: TGTGCCAGCAGTTCTCCCTTGAGGGGGGCAGTTTGGCGGCGGCATTTT. The rearrangement links TRBV28 to TRBJ1-5; perhaps TRBD1 as D (6 bases). The V and J ends lost 4 bases and 15 bases respectively, with 28 bases between them. Germline-derived CDR1 and CDR2 are MDHEN and SYDVKM. The CDR3 extends over 16 amino acids.

In its sample, this clonotype was seen many times. The gene calls are TRBV18 and TRBJ2-5, with D perhaps assigned TRBD1 or TRBD2 (5 bases each). The CDR3 has 13 residues. V shed 4 bases and J shed 3 bases, with 9 bases lying between them. Germline values: CDR1 KGHSH, CDR2 LQKENI. CDR3 nucleotide sequence: TGTGCCAGCTCACGGGACGTCAAAGAGACCCAGTACTTC. Its protein product is CASSRDVKETQYF.

This clonotype was seen at least ten times. The V call is TRBV29-1, the J call TRBJ2-2; D ambiguous. V was clipped by 6 bases and J by 1 base, with 9 bases between them. CDR1 SQVTM and CDR2 ANQGSEA come from the germline V gene. This CDR3 spans 13 amino acids. The CDR3 protein is CSVPTENTGELFF. The CDR3 nucleotides are TGCAGCGTCCCGACTGAGAACACCGGGGAGCTGTTTTTT.

This clonotype appeared many times. The V call is TRBV6-2 or TRBV6-3, the J call TRBJ2-7, with TRBD1 identical over 9 bases. The J segment lost 6 bases and the V segment lost 5 bases, leaving 11 bases of the junction unmatched. This CDR3 comprises 15 residues. CDR1 and CDR2 from the germline V gene are MNHEY and SVGEGT. In DNA form, the CDR3 reads TGTGCCAGCAGTAGGGACAGGGCTTTCTACGGCGAGCAGTACTTC. This translates into CASSRDRAFYGEQYF.

This clonotype occurred many times. In nucleotides, the CDR3 is TGTGCCAGCAGCTTAAGTACAGCCTCCGCAACTAATGAAAAACTGTTTTTT. Encoded protein: CASSLSTASATNEKLFF. The chain has TRBV7-2 and TRBJ1-4, with unresolved D. Germline CDR1 reads SGHTA; CDR2 reads FQGNSA. Trimming removed 2 bases from V and 0 bases from J, with 13 bases in between. The length of the CDR3 is 17 residues.

This clonotype was counted at least ten times. The chain is built from TRBV12-3 or TRBV12-4 and TRBJ1-5, with D uncertain. This CDR3 is built from 14 residues. Trimming pared 3 bases from V and 6 bases from J, leaving 12 bases between. The CDR3 here is CASSFAGEGQPQHF. Written as DNA, the CDR3 is TGTGCCAGCAGTTTTGCAGGAGAGGGTCAGCCCCAGCATTTT.

This clonotype was detected many times. This chain uses TRBV7-2 with TRBJ2-3; 9 bases align to TRBD2. V lost 4 bases to trimming and J lost 5 bases; unmatched junction nucleotides: 13. This CDR3 has 17 amino acids. CDR1 and CDR2 (germline): SGHTA, FQGNSA. In DNA, the CDR3 is TGTGCCAGCAGCTCGGGCCCCCTAGCGGGGCCACAAGATACGCAGTATTTT. It translates to CASSSGPLAGPQDTQYF.

Note on this clonotype: At one end the junction does not follow the germline gene, possibly because of a read error. The gene calls are TRBV7-6 and TRBJ1-4; weak D call: TRBD1 (6 bases). This CDR3 has 18 amino acids. CDR1 SGHVS and CDR2 FNYEAQ come from the germline V gene. CDR3 protein: CANSLSAIRVGAAEKLFF. As DNA, the CDR3 is TGTGCCAACAGCCTGAGTGCTATACGGGTGGGGGCCGCGGAAAAACTGTTTTTT.

This clonotype was seen ten or more times. CDR3 protein: CSVEDRVGPKPQQIYGYTF. The CDR3 DNA reads as TGCAGCGTTGAAGATCGGGTGGGTCCCAAGCCGCAGCAAATCTATGGCTACACCTTC. This chain connects TRBV29-1 to TRBJ1-2; unclear D gene. This CDR3 region has 19 residues. V was pared by 0 bases and J by 4 bases, with 27 bases between. From germline, CDR1 is SQVTM and CDR2 ANQGSEA.

In its sample, this clonotype was seen many times. This chain joins TRBV25-1 and TRBJ1-3; the D is unclear. The CDR3 has 14 residues. Germline CDR1 reads MGHDK; CDR2 reads SYGVNS. The V and J ends lost 3 bases and 0 bases respectively, with 6 bases between them. This chain's CDR3 is CASSESGSGNTIYF. CDR3 bases: TGTGCCAGCAGTGAGTCGGGCTCTGGAAACACCATATATTTT.

This clonotype has just a few counts. V gene TRBV6-5 combines with J gene TRBJ2-3, with D possibly matching TRBD2 (6 bases). The V end lost 0 bases, the J end lost 2 bases, and 9 bases lay between the germline ends. Germline V gene lookup returns CDR1 MNHEY and CDR2 SVGAGI. This CDR3 is 15 amino acids long. The CDR3 DNA reads as TGTGCCAGCAGTTACTCGGGACTTCCCACAGATACGCAGTATTTT. Protein: CASSYSGLPTDTQYF.

The chain is built from TRBV4-3 and TRBJ1-1; D uncertain. CDR1 and CDR2 (germline): LGHNA, YSLEER. The V and J ends lost 0 bases and 9 bases respectively, with 14 bases between them. The CDR3 has 14 residues. The CDR3 here is CASSQDLNGAQAFF. The CDR3 region has the DNA TGCGCCAGCAGCCAAGACTTGAACGGAGCCCAAGCTTTCTTT.

This clonotype was picked up many times. This rearrangement joins TRBV7-8 to TRBJ1-6, with D tentatively TRBD1 (5 bases). The germline V gene has CDR1 SGHVS and CDR2 FQNEAQ. The CDR3 length is 12 residues. Trimming shortened V by 1 base and J by 12 bases, and 7 bases separated the two germline ends. The CDR3 DNA sequence: TGTGCCAGCAGCTTAGTGGGGGGACCCCTCCACTTT. Its translation is CASSLVGGPLHF.

This clonotype was recorded at least ten times. The chain carries TRBV7-2 and TRBJ2-7, with 10 nucleotides matching TRBD1. The CDR3 extends over 16 amino acids. Germline V CDR1 and CDR2: SGHTA, FQGNSA. Trimming cost V 6 bases and J 2 bases; bases outside gene matches: 10. The CDR3 DNA follows: TGTGCCAGCAGTACATCTTCCGGGACAGGGGCCTACGAGCAGTACTTC. Encoded protein: CASSTSSGTGAYEQYF.

This clonotype has a count of ten or more. The chain joins TRBV11-2 to TRBJ2-1, with D unclear. The CDR3 contains 14 residues. V was pared by 0 bases and J by 6 bases, with 9 bases between. CDR1 and CDR2 (germline): SGHAT, FQNNGV. The CDR3: CASSLEVWANEQFF. CDR3 bases: TGTGCCAGCAGCTTAGAAGTCTGGGCCAATGAGCAGTTCTTC.

Many counts were recorded for this clonotype. V gene TRBV12-3 or TRBV12-4 combines with J gene TRBJ2-4; 7 bases agree with TRBD1. The junction had 3 bases not matched to a gene; V was cut back by 5 bases and J by 2 bases. This CDR3 comprises 14 residues. CDR3: CASSDRDPKNIQYF. CDR3 in DNA: TGTGCCAGCAGTGACAGGGATCCCAAAAACATTCAGTACTTC.

This clonotype was seen ten or more times. This rearrangement joins TRBV12-3 or TRBV12-4 to TRBJ1-1; 7 bases align to TRBD1. V gave up 6 bases and J gave up 2 bases; unmatched junction bases: 12. The CDR3 consists of 16 residues. CDR3 residues: CASSRWKGQQNTEAFF. CDR3 in DNA: TGTGCCAGCAGCCGGTGGAAGGGACAGCAAAACACTGAAGCTTTCTTT.

There are many counts of this clonotype. The chain joins TRBV7-2 to TRBJ2-2; TRBD1 matches 8 bases. V was pared by 5 bases and J by 7 bases, with 9 bases of the junction left unmatched. CDR3 length equals 15 residues. Germline V gives CDR1 SGHTA, CDR2 FQGNSA. CDR3 in amino acids: CASSADRGGGGELFF. The CDR3 region has the DNA TGTGCCAGCAGCGCCGACAGGGGAGGAGGCGGGGAGCTGTTTTTT. Complete variable domain (other parts from reference TRBV7-2 and TRBJ2-2): GAGVSQSPSNKVTEKGKDVELRCDPISGHTALYWYRQSLGQGLEFLIYFQGNSAPDKSGLPSDRFSAERTGGSVSTLTIQRTQQEDSAVYLCASSADRGGGGELFFGEGSRLTVL.

This clonotype was seen repeatedly, ten times or more. This rearrangement joins TRBV20-1 to TRBJ2-1; D uncertain. The germline V gene encodes CDR1 DFQATT and CDR2 SNEGSKA (reference sequence). Trimming removed 0 bases from V and 0 bases from J, with 15 bases in between. This CDR3 has 17 amino acids. The CDR3 is CSARDGSSRSSYNEQFF. CDR3 nucleotide sequence: TGCAGTGCTAGAGATGGTAGCTCCCGAAGCTCCTACAATGAGCAGTTCTTC.

This clonotype was counted many times. The gene calls are TRBV5-1 and TRBJ2-5, with D possibly called TRBD1 or TRBD2 (5 bases each). Trimming shortened V by 2 bases and J by 2 bases, and 22 bases separated the two germline ends. In germline, CDR1 is SGHRS, CDR2 YFSETQ. The CDR3 contains 18 residues. CDR3 in amino acids: CASSLGDGAGVGQETQYF. CDR3 nucleotides: TGCGCCAGCAGCTTAGGGGACGGGGCAGGAGTAGGGCAAGAGACCCAGTACTTC.

This rearrangement joins TRBV20-1 to TRBJ2-1, with 10 bases aligning to TRBD2. CDR3 length: 16 residues. V lost 3 bases to trimming and J lost 1 base; unmatched junction nucleotides: 6. Germline V gives CDR1 DFQATT, CDR2 SNEGSKA (reference sequence). The CDR3 region is CSASPIAGGSYNEQFF. CDR3 nucleotide sequence: TGCAGTGCTAGTCCTATAGCGGGGGGTTCCTACAATGAGCAGTTCTTC.

This clonotype has more than one count but fewer than ten. The chain is built from TRBV11-2 and TRBJ2-3; D is ambiguous. Trimming left V 0 bases short and J 1 base short, with 11 bases between. This CDR3 is 16 amino acids long. Germline CDR1 is SGHAT and CDR2 is FQNNGV. The CDR3 nucleotides read TGTGCCAGCAGCTTAGAATTTTTACGGCGCACAGATACGCAGTATTTT. As protein: CASSLEFLRRTDTQYF.

This clonotype came up many times. The gene calls are TRBV2 and TRBJ1-2; the match to TRBD1 covers 8 bases. The ends lost 6 bases at V and 4 bases at J; junction bases unmatched: 1. Germline V gene sequence: CDR1 SNHLY, CDR2 FYNNEI. This CDR3 contains 12 residues. CDR3 loop: CASRGQAYGYTF. CDR3 nucleotides: TGTGCCAGCAGGGGACAGGCCTATGGCTACACCTTC.